This T cell receptor (beta chain) was sequenced in a study of blood T cells in healthy people across ages. General observations from the study: Getting older went along with TCR beta diversity per million T cells dropping roughly linearly. Estimates of total diversity, which came from one million sequenced T cells, were considered to be underestimates.

This clonotype has more than one count but fewer than ten. Its antigen is not identified. V was clipped by 3 bases and J by 4 bases, with 5 bases between them. This CDR3 has 12 amino acids. Per the germline V gene, CDR1 is MNHEY and CDR2 is SMNVEV (reference sequence). The second PCR ran about 6 to 11 cycles with a sample-barcoded 5' primer and J-beta primers. TCRdb re-called the 5' RACE reads with MiXCR, one entry per CDR3 protein. The table shows hundreds of thousands of distinct CDR3 sequences, with 35% to 45% occurring only once. This chain joins TRBV27 and TRBJ2-3; no clear D. The sample comprised blood. The source of this sequence is a woman aged 55-70 years in good health. The CDR3 reads CASSFNPDTQYF. The DNA for the CDR3 is TGTGCCAGCAGTTTTAACCCAGATACGCAGTATTTT.